The sequence of this T cell receptor (beta chain) was determined in a study of blood T cells in healthy people across ages. Worth noting for this clonotype: Its antigen is still unknown. This may be a read error, as it is one base from a much larger clone.

The germline V gene encodes CDR1 LNHNV and CDR2 YYDKDF (reference sequence). CDR3 size: 13 residues. Using a J-beta primer mix together with a sample-barcoded 5' primer, a second PCR was run for roughly 7 to 11 cycles. TCRdb called the 5' RACE reads again in MiXCR, with one record for every CDR3 protein. This sample yields 750,000 to 950,000 distinct CDR3 sequences, of which 25% to 35% are seen a single time; about a tenth belongs to the top ten. Overall study results and limits: Roughly linear declines in TCR beta diversity per million T cells occurred with age.

These same data were also listed under a study on T cells of mothers and their children.

The sequence was obtained from a woman between 40 and 55 years old in good health. V and J are TRBV15 and TRBJ2-5; D gene uncertain. The source material was blood. The CDR3: CTTSRDRRETQYF. DNA of the CDR3: TGTACCACCAGCAGAGATCGGCGAGAGACCCAGTACTTC.